This T cell receptor (beta chain) came from a study of T cell clones after liver transplantation. In the case of this clone: Its specificity is not known.

V dropped 2 bases and J dropped 7; count of bases not matched to a gene: 5. Per germline, CDR1 MDHEN and CDR2 SYDVKM. CDR3 length equals 14 residues. TCRdb keeps only in-frame clones here, not all; method: immunoSEQ multiplex PCR. The sample includes about 53,000 clones, roughly 80% of them seen just once. Study-level findings and limits: These preliminary findings come from unstandardized post-transplant sampling times.

The TCR was taken from a human donor who received a liver transplant. The rearrangement joins TRBV28 to TRBJ2-1, with TRBD2 matching 7 bases. Source: CD4+ T cells from blood, taken before liver transplant. In DNA form, the CDR3 reads TGTGCCAGCAGTTTAGGCGGGAGTCTAAATGAGCAGTTCTTC. This translates into CASSLGGSLNEQFF.